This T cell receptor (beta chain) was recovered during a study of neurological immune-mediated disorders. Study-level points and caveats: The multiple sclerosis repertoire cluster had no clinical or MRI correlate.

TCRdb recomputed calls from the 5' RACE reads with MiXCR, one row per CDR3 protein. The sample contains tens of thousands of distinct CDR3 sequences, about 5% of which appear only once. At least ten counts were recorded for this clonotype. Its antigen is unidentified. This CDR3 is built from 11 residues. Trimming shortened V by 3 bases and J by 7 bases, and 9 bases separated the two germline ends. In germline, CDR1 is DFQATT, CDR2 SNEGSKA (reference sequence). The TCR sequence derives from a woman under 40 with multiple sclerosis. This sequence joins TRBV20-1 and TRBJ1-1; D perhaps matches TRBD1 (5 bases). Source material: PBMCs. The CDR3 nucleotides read TGCAGTGCTAGTGACAGAGTTGAAGCTTTCTTT. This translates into CSASDRVEAFF.